This TCR beta chain stems from a study of T cell responses to AZD1222 COVID-19 vaccine. This CDR3 spans 14 amino acids. The ends were cut back, 6 bases at V and 5 bases at J, with 13 bases in the middle. In germline, CDR1 is SNHLY, CDR2 FYNNEI. Profiling relied on immunoSEQ multiplex PCR, and the TCRdb table lists in-frame clones only, not all of them. The table includes about 150,000 clones, roughly 90% detected once. The sequence came from an adult who received the AZD1222 COVID-19 vaccine. This rearrangement joins TRBV2 to TRBJ2-2; D unresolved. This specimen was peripheral blood, taken 28 days after the second AZD1222 dose. The CDR3 is CASSPSTRTGELFF. The CDR3 DNA follows: TGTGCCAGCAGCCCCTCCACGCGGACCGGGGAGCTGTTTTTT.